The entry that follows covers one T cell receptor (beta chain) sequence. Here immunoSEQ multiplex PCR was the method, and the copy in TCRdb shows in-frame clones only, minus some. The sample shows some 150,000 clones, 75% to 85% of them seen only once. The CDR3 loop spans 16 amino acids. V lost 6 bases, J lost 5 bases, and 13 bases stayed unmatched. CDR1 is SGHAT and CDR2 is FQNNGV in the germline V gene. This record comes from a study of cytotoxic CD8 clonotypes in ibrutinib-treated CLL. The V and J genes are TRBV11-2 and TRBJ2-1; 7 nucleotides match TRBD2. Here the sequenced sample was PBMCs, taken after 12 months of ibrutinib treatment. The sequence derives from a human donor with chronic lymphocytic leukemia. The CDR3 DNA follows: TGTGCCAGCAGATCCACGTACGGGAGGAGGGACAATGAGCAGTTCTTC. This gives the protein CASRSTYGRRDNEQFF. The full variable domain, its missing parts supplied by reference TRBV11-2 and TRBJ2-1, is EAGVAQSPRYKIIEKRQSVAFWCNPISGHATLYWYQQILGQGPKLLIQFQNNGVVDDSQLPKDRFSAERLKGVDSTLKIQPAKLEDSAVYLCASRSTYGRRDNEQFFGPGTRLTVL.